The 24 T cell receptor beta chains in this list originate from one sample, sequenced in a study of blood T cells in healthy people across ages. A J-beta primer mix and a sample-barcoded 5' primer were used in a second PCR of about 7 to 11 cycles. TCRdb itself ran the 5' RACE reads through MiXCR, one entry per CDR3 protein. The repertoire holds 1,500,000 or so distinct CDR3 sequences, with approximately 43% as singletons. The sample taken for sequencing was blood. The receptors derive from a woman younger than 35 in good health.

This clonotype has a count of ten or more. V gene TRBV12-3 or TRBV12-4 combines with J gene TRBJ2-7; 8 bases align to TRBD1. With V trimmed by 3 bases and J by 2 bases, 3 bases remained unmatched. This CDR3 has 14 amino acids. CDR3 sequence (DNA): TGTGCCAGCAGTTTGGGACAGGCGACCTACGAGCAGTACTTC. Its translation: CASSLGQATYEQYF.

The rearrangement links TRBV4-3 to TRBJ1-4; D uncertain. The length of the CDR3 is 16 residues. Per germline, CDR1 LGHNA and CDR2 YSLEER. The V and J ends lost 2 bases and 2 bases respectively, with 12 bases between them. The CDR3 nucleotides are TGCGCCAGCAGCCAAAGAATGGGGTCCACTAATGAAAAACTGTTTTTT. Residues: CASSQRMGSTNEKLFF.

This sequence joins TRBV7-3 and TRBJ2-1, with 7 nucleotides matching TRBD2. With 1 base clipped from V and 7 bases from J, the junction kept 7 bases outside the gene matches. The CDR3 is 15 amino acids. The germline V gene encodes CDR1 SGHTA and CDR2 FQGTGA. DNA of the CDR3: TGTGCCAGCAGCTTAATGGGGGAGGGCAGGAATGAGCAGTTCTTC. It yields the protein CASSLMGEGRNEQFF.

The chain carries TRBV20-1 and TRBJ1-1; TRBD1 might be the D (5 bases). The CDR3 sequence is 14 residues long. Per the germline V gene, CDR1 is DFQATT and CDR2 is SNEGSKA (reference sequence). V gave up 3 bases and J gave up 1 base, with 12 bases separating them. The CDR3 bases are TGCAGTGCTAGTCGCGAGGGGCAGAACACTGAAGCTTTCTTT. Translating gives CSASREGQNTEAFF.

This chain connects TRBV2 to TRBJ2-2, with D perhaps TRBD1 or TRBD2 (5 bases each). Germline CDR1 reads SNHLY; CDR2 reads FYNNEI. CDR3 size: 13 residues. V was clipped by 8 bases and J by 7 bases, with 14 bases between them. This CDR3 reads CASDPGTNGELFF. The CDR3 region has the DNA TGTGCCAGCGACCCAGGGACCAACGGGGAGCTGTTTTTT.

Concerning this clonotype: A much bigger clone sits one base away, suggesting this may be a read error. The CDR3 loop reads CASSQACPGSYEQYF. The CDR3 DNA follows: TGCGCCAGCAGCCAAGCTTGCCCAGGATCGTACGAGCAGTACTTC. J is TRBJ2-5 and V is TRBV4-1; D is uncertain. The end of the DNA fits TRBJ2-7 better, so the J call may be wrong. CDR1 is MGHRA, CDR2 YSYEKL, per germline. The CDR3 sequence is 15 residues long.

Only a few counts were recorded for this clonotype. The rearrangement joins TRBV3-1 to TRBJ2-5; a possible D gene is TRBD2 (6 bases). The germline gives CDR1 LGHDT, CDR2 YNNKEL (reference sequence). The CDR3 runs 14 residues. Trimming left V 6 bases short and J 0 bases short, with 11 bases between. CDR3 amino acids: CASSLPGDQETQYF. CDR3 nucleotide sequence: TGTGCCAGCAGTCTACCGGGAGACCAAGAGACCCAGTACTTC.

This clonotype was observed a few times. The chain couples TRBV18 to TRBJ2-3; tentatively, D is TRBD1 (6 bases). CDR1 is KGHSH and CDR2 is LQKENI in the germline V gene. V gave up 3 bases and J gave up 6 bases, with 16 bases separating them. There are 15 residues in the CDR3. As DNA, the CDR3 is TGTGCCAGCTCACCGGACAGAAATCGTGGCGATACGCAGTATTTT. It yields the protein CASSPDRNRGDTQYF.

This chain connects TRBV7-9 to TRBJ1-4; D is perhaps TRBD1 (6 bases). V lost 4 bases and J lost 8, with 14 bases in between. Germline V CDR1 and CDR2: SEHNR, FQNEAQ (reference sequence). The CDR3 runs to 14 residues. This CDR3 is CASSYRDIGEKLFF. CDR3 sequence (DNA): TGTGCCAGCAGCTACCGGGACATAGGCGAAAAACTGTTTTTT.

The chain joins TRBV2 to TRBJ2-1, with 12 bases fitting TRBD2. The V gene end was trimmed by 2 bases and the J gene end by 1 base; junction bases not matched to a gene: 6. Per the germline V gene, CDR1 is SNHLY and CDR2 is FYNNEI. CDR3 length equals 18 residues. CDR3 sequence: CASSERLAGAWSYNEQFF. CDR3 nucleotides: TGTGCCAGCAGTGAACGACTAGCGGGGGCGTGGTCCTACAATGAGCAGTTCTTC.

CDR3 in DNA: TGTGCCAGCAGCATGCCCGGGACAGGGTACCTTAACTATGGCTACACCTTC. Translating gives CASSMPGTGYLNYGYTF. The gene calls are TRBV7-2 and TRBJ1-2, with 9 positions matching TRBD1. The V and J ends lost 5 bases and 1 base, in that order; junction bases with no gene match: 11. The CDR3 extends over 17 amino acids. Germline CDR1 reads SGHTA; CDR2 reads FQGNSA. The full variable domain, completed using reference TRBV7-2 and TRBJ1-2, is GAGVSQSPSNKVTEKGKDVELRCDPISGHTALYWYRQSLGQGLEFLIYFQGNSAPDKSGLPSDRFSAERTGGSVSTLTIQRTQQEDSAVYLCASSMPGTGYLNYGYTFGSGTRLTVV.

This chain joins TRBV20-1 and TRBJ1-2; no clear D. The CDR3 runs 15 residues. Germline V gene sequence: CDR1 DFQATT, CDR2 SNEGSKA (reference sequence). Trimming left V 0 bases short and J 5 bases short, with 16 bases between. The CDR3 spells CSARDPWGGEYGYTF. CDR3 nucleotides: TGCAGTGCTAGAGATCCTTGGGGAGGAGAGTATGGCTACACCTTC.

The rearrangement links TRBV27 to TRBJ1-6; 7 nucleotides align to TRBD1. V lost 7 bases, J lost 9 bases, and 15 bases stayed unmatched. Germline CDR1 MNHEY, CDR2 SMNVEV (reference sequence). The CDR3 length is 16 residues. CDR3 in DNA: TGTGCCAGCAAGAGGGACAGAACCACTGCTACTTCACCCCTCCACTTT. Translated, it gives CASKRDRTTATSPLHF.

This chain links TRBV27 with TRBJ2-3; D unclear. V was pared by 7 bases and J by 5 bases, with 13 bases between. There are 13 residues in the CDR3. CDR1 and CDR2 from the germline V gene are MNHEY and SMNVEV (reference sequence). Written as DNA, the CDR3 is TGTGCCAGCAAACTGGGGTATGGAGATACGCAGTATTTT. Amino acids: CASKLGYGDTQYF.

This clonotype was picked up a small number of times. This chain connects TRBV7-2 to TRBJ2-3; 11 positions match TRBD2. Trimming took 1 base from V and 4 from J; bases not matched to a gene: 10. The germline V gene encodes CDR1 SGHTA and CDR2 FQGNSA. CDR3 length equals 18 residues. The DNA for the CDR3 is TGTGCCAGCAGCTTAGAGGCCTTACTAGCGGGAGACTCAGATACGCAGTATTTT. Its protein product is CASSLEALLAGDSDTQYF.

This clonotype has only a few counts. The genes are TRBV29-1 and TRBJ2-4, with 8 bases that match TRBD1. Trimming took 7 bases from V and 9 from J; bases not matched to a gene: 8. CDR3 length: 12 residues. The germline CDR1 and CDR2 sequences are SQVTM and ANQGSEA. CDR3 sequence: CSGGGQGSIQYF. DNA of the CDR3: TGCAGCGGGGGAGGACAGGGAAGCATTCAGTACTTC.

With regard to this clonotype: An end of the junction differs from the germline gene, which may be a read error. This chain links TRBV5-1 with TRBJ2-1, with a tentative D call TRBD1 (6 bases). The CDR3 contains 11 residues. Germline CDR1 is SGHRS and CDR2 is YFSETQ. The CDR3 nucleotides are TGCGCCAGCATCCGGGACAATGGGCAGTTCTTC. Protein sequence: CASIRDNGQFF. The whole variable domain, remainder taken from reference TRBV5-1 and TRBJ2-1, is KAGVTQTPRYLIKTRGQQVTLSCSPISGHRSVSWYQQTPGQGLQFLFEYFSETQRNKGNFPGRFSGRQFSNSRSEMNVSTLELGDSALYLCASIRDNGQFFGPGTRLTVL.

On this clonotype itself: The junction shows a germline mismatch at one end, possibly a read error. This chain uses TRBV4-3 with TRBJ1-1; possible D gene TRBD1, 5 bases. This CDR3 region has 13 residues. CDR1 and CDR2 from the germline V gene are LGHNA and YSLEER. In DNA, the CDR3 is TGTGCCAGCAGTCGACAGAGGAACACTGAAGCTTTCTTT. This codes for CASSRQRNTEAFF.

The V call is TRBV6-5, the J call TRBJ1-2; no clear D gene. CDR3 size: 14 residues. Trimming took 2 bases from V and 2 from J, leaving 9 bases between them. Per germline, CDR1 MNHEY and CDR2 SVGAGI. In nucleotides, the CDR3 is TGTGCCAGCAGTTACACCGCAATGAACTATGGCTACACCTTC. It is translated as CASSYTAMNYGYTF.

This clonotype came up a few times. The CDR3 sequence is CASSGGTSVISSYNEQFF. The DNA of the CDR3 is TGTGCCAGCAGTGGGGGGACTAGCGTAATCAGTTCCTACAATGAGCAGTTCTTC. This sequence joins TRBV12-3 or TRBV12-4 and TRBJ2-1, with 10 bases identical to TRBD2. V lost 5 bases to trimming and J lost 1 base; unmatched junction nucleotides: 11. The CDR3 has 18 amino acids.

This chain connects TRBV6-5 to TRBJ2-5; TRBD2 aligns across 10 bases. The J call may be faulty, since TRBJ2-7 better matches the DNA end. The germline V gene has CDR1 MNHEY and CDR2 SVGAGI. This CDR3 region has 15 residues. CDR3: CASSSSGGFSYEQYF. DNA of the CDR3: TGTGCCAGCAGTAGTAGCGGGGGGTTCTCCTACGAGCAGTACTTC.

V usage is TRBV2 and J usage is TRBJ2-3, with TRBD2 identical over 9 bases. The V gene end was trimmed by 2 bases and the J gene end by 7 bases; junction bases not matched to a gene: 7. Germline CDR1 and CDR2: SNHLY and FYNNEI. The CDR3 has 15 amino acids. CDR3 loop: CASSEIAGVKHTQYF. The CDR3, as DNA: TGTGCCAGCAGTGAAATAGCGGGGGTCAAACATACGCAGTATTTT.

The V call is TRBV12-3 or TRBV12-4, the J call TRBJ2-3; tentatively, D is TRBD2 (5 bases). V was clipped by 6 bases and J by 4 bases, with 14 bases between them. This CDR3 is 14 amino acids long. Here the CDR3 reads CASSSRGWADTQYF. In DNA, the CDR3 is TGTGCCAGCAGCTCACGGGGTTGGGCAGATACGCAGTATTTT.

The V call is TRBV10-3, the J call TRBJ1-1; no reliable D call. In germline, CDR1 is ENHRY, CDR2 SYGVKD. V shed 6 bases and J shed 4 bases, with 12 bases lying between them. This CDR3 is 13 amino acids long. The DNA of the CDR3 is TGTGCCATCAGAAGGGAATCGGGCACTGAAGCTTTCTTT. Protein sequence: CAIRRESGTEAFF.